This T cell receptor (beta chain) was sequenced in a study of OX40 agonist ivuxolimab in advanced cancers. Broader study findings: The study observed clonal expansion of CD4+ and CD8+ blood T cells by week 6 at 0.1 to 3.0 mg/kg. No determination was made of the antigen specificity of the expanded peripheral T cells. Clonal expansion was among the lowest in partial responders at 0.1-3.0 mg/kg, especially CD8+.

Concerning this clone: Antigen unknown.

Measured with immunoSEQ multiplex PCR; TCRdb has only the in-frame clones, and not every one. The table records 45,000 to 50,000 clones, approximately 91% of them present only once. Looked up from germline, CDR1 is SGHNT and CDR2 is YENEEA. Trimming took off 5 bases at V and 4 bases at J, with 12 bases between the two ends. The CDR3 has 13 amino acids. The sequence was obtained from an adult with an advanced solid tumor such as melanoma, head and neck, liver or kidney cancer. The chain employs TRBV11-3 and TRBJ2-7; D not resolved. The specimen comprised CD4+ or CD8+ T cells sorted from blood, sampled in a trial of the OX40 agonist ivuxolimab. The CDR3 nucleotides read TGTGCCAGCAGCCACCCTGGTTGGTACGAGCAGTACTTC. It is translated as CASSHPGWYEQYF.